This TCR beta chain was identified in a study of T cell responses to AZD1222 COVID-19 vaccine. Study outcomes and limitations: Repertoire sampling occurred only after the peak T cell response. Along spike, vaccine-associated CD4 TCRs were found throughout, with dominance at 160-218 and 743-854.

Profiled with immunoSEQ multiplex PCR; TCRdb holds only in-frame clones, not every one. This sample has about 100,000 clones, with approximately 86% found just once. Comments on this clone: Its antigen remains unidentified.

The sequencing here drew on peripheral blood, taken on day 0 of AZD1222 vaccination. This receptor was identified in an adult in good health.

Written as DNA, the CDR3 is TGTGCCAGCAGCCAAGAAGGACTCTATGGCTACACCTTC. This translates into CASSQEGLYGYTF. The chain uses TRBV3-1 (or the pseudogene TRBV3-2) and TRBJ1-2, with D unresolved. From germline, CDR1 is LGHDT and CDR2 YNNKEL (reference sequence). CDR3 length: 13 amino acids. Trimming shortened V by 0 bases and J by 4 bases, and 6 bases separated the two germline ends.